This is a list of T cell receptor beta chains from one sample in a study of PD-L1 blockade in urothelial cancer. TCRdb's copy holds only in-frame clones and misses some; the assay was immunoSEQ multiplex PCR. The table has roughly 95,000 clones, around 90% seen once. The source material was PBMCs, sampled around atezolizumab (anti-PD-L1) treatment. Receptors were obtained from a man in his 60s with urothelial cancer. The CDR3 runs from the conserved cysteine through the conserved F or W. A D gene is named only where the DNA matches it firmly. The size entry is marked missing in some rows and otherwise reads once, few, many or a size class.

clone_size: .; v_call: TRBV6-1; cdr3_length: 13; j_call: TRBJ1-5; d_call: .; cdr3_aa: CASSRETDQPQHF; cdr3_nt: TGTGCCAGCAGTAGAGAGACAGATCAGCCCCAGCATTTT
clone_size: .; v_call: TRBV11-2; cdr3_length: 12; j_call: TRBJ1-1; d_call: .; cdr3_aa: CASSLGPGEAFF; cdr3_nt: TGTGCCAGCAGCTTAGGGCCGGGAGAAGCTTTCTTT
clone_size: .; v_call: TRBV2; cdr3_length: 14; j_call: TRBJ1-4; d_call: .; cdr3_aa: CASADRLIMKSLFF; cdr3_nt: TGTGCCAGCGCGGACAGATTAATAATGAAAAGTCTGTTTTTT
clone_size: .; v_call: TRBV5-1; cdr3_length: 15; j_call: TRBJ2-7; d_call: .; cdr3_aa: CASSLVGGTAYEQYF; cdr3_nt: TGCGCCAGCAGCTTGGTCGGTGGCACAGCCTACGAGCAGTACTTC
clone_size: .; v_call: TRBV28; cdr3_length: 10; j_call: TRBJ1-2; d_call: .; cdr3_aa: CASSHYGYTF; cdr3_nt: TGTGCCAGCAGTCATTATGGCTACACCTTC
clone_size: .; v_call: TRBV27; cdr3_length: 15; j_call: TRBJ1-2; d_call: TRBD1; cdr3_aa: CASSTHRGRKDGYTF; cdr3_nt: TGTGCCAGCAGTACCCACAGGGGGCGGAAGGATGGCTACACCTTC
clone_size: few; v_call: TRBV27; cdr3_length: 14; j_call: TRBJ2-7; d_call: TRBD2; cdr3_aa: CASSERGYSYEQYF; cdr3_nt: TGTGCCAGCAGTGAGCGGGGGTACTCCTACGAGCAGTACTTC
clone_size: .; v_call: TRBV5-1; cdr3_length: 13; j_call: TRBJ2-3; d_call: .; cdr3_aa: CASSFRTSDTQYF; cdr3_nt: TGCGCCAGCAGCTTTCGTACTAGCGATACGCAGTATTTT
clone_size: .; v_call: TRBV28; cdr3_length: 15; j_call: TRBJ2-7; d_call: TRBD1; cdr3_aa: CASSFSGQGSYEQYF; cdr3_nt: TGTGCCAGCAGTTTTTCGGGACAGGGGTCCTACGAGCAGTACTTC
clone_size: .; v_call: TRBV9; cdr3_length: 16; j_call: TRBJ1-2; d_call: TRBD1; cdr3_aa: CASSYRTGDSSDGYTF; cdr3_nt: TGTGCCAGCAGCTACCGGACAGGGGACTCATCGGATGGCTACACCTTC
clone_size: .; v_call: TRBV2; cdr3_length: 13; j_call: TRBJ2-7; d_call: .; cdr3_aa: CASNRDTAYEQYF; cdr3_nt: TGTGCCAGCAATCGGGACACTGCCTACGAGCAGTACTTC
clone_size: .; v_call: TRBV29-1; cdr3_length: 12; j_call: TRBJ2-1; d_call: .; cdr3_aa: CSADHRANEQFF; cdr3_nt: TGCAGCGCAGACCACAGGGCCAATGAGCAGTTCTTC
clone_size: once; v_call: TRBV7-3; cdr3_length: 16; j_call: TRBJ2-1; d_call: TRBD2; cdr3_aa: CASSPRAGLVNNEQFF; cdr3_nt: TGTGCCAGCAGCCCACGAGCGGGGCTGGTAAACAATGAGCAGTTCTTC
clone_size: .; v_call: TRBV28; cdr3_length: 15; j_call: TRBJ1-2; d_call: .; cdr3_aa: CASSSTGQGGPLYAF; cdr3_nt: TGTGCCAGCAGTTCTACGGGCCAGGGAGGGCCGCTTTATGCCTTC
clone_size: .; v_call: TRBV7-2; cdr3_length: 14; j_call: TRBJ2-7; d_call: .; cdr3_aa: CASSSLGTSYEQYF; cdr3_nt: TGTGCCAGCAGCTCACTCGGGACTTCCTACGAGCAGTACTTC
clone_size: .; v_call: TRBV12-5; cdr3_length: 15; j_call: TRBJ2-5; d_call: .; cdr3_aa: CASGLVLGGQETQYF; cdr3_nt: TGTGCTAGTGGTTTGGTACTGGGGGGTCAAGAGACCCAGTACTTC
clone_size: .; v_call: TRBV5-4; cdr3_length: 12; j_call: TRBJ1-2; d_call: .; cdr3_aa: CASSLGGRGYTF; cdr3_nt: TGTGCCAGCAGCTTAGGGGGACGTGGCTACACCTTC
clone_size: .; v_call: TRBV6-5; cdr3_length: 15; j_call: TRBJ2-7; d_call: TRBD2; cdr3_aa: CASRRTSGGPYEQYF; cdr3_nt: TGTGCCAGCAGGAGGACTAGCGGGGGTCCCTACGAGCAGTACTTC
clone_size: .; v_call: TRBV5-1; cdr3_length: 16; j_call: TRBJ2-3; d_call: TRBD2; cdr3_aa: CASSSLAGAPTDTQYF; cdr3_nt: TGCGCCAGCAGCTCACTAGCGGGGGCTCCGACAGATACGCAGTATTTT
clone_size: .; v_call: TRBV5-5; cdr3_length: 17; j_call: TRBJ2-7; d_call: TRBD2; cdr3_aa: CASSFIPSGGGRSEQYF; cdr3_nt: TGTGCCAGCAGCTTTATCCCCTCGGGCGGGGGGCGGAGTGAGCAGTACTTC
clone_size: few; v_call: TRBV19; cdr3_length: 12; j_call: TRBJ2-7; d_call: .; cdr3_aa: CASSKSSYEQYF; cdr3_nt: TGTGCCAGTAGTAAGAGTTCCTACGAGCAGTACTTC
clone_size: .; v_call: TRBV29-1; cdr3_length: 13; j_call: TRBJ2-4; d_call: .; cdr3_aa: CSVTRGGGGIQYF; cdr3_nt: TGCAGCGTGACACGGGGAGGGGGAGGCATTCAGTACTTC
clone_size: .; v_call: TRBV5-1; cdr3_length: 14; j_call: TRBJ2-7; d_call: TRBD1; cdr3_aa: CASTEGGYSHEQYF; cdr3_nt: TGCGCCAGCACCGAAGGGGGCTATAGCCACGAGCAGTACTTC
clone_size: once; v_call: TRBV13; cdr3_length: 15; j_call: TRBJ2-5; d_call: TRBD1; cdr3_aa: CASKILQGVMETQYF; cdr3_nt: TGTGCCAGCAAGATCCTACAGGGGGTGATGGAGACCCAGTACTTC
clone_size: .; v_call: TRBV28; cdr3_length: 11; j_call: TRBJ2-1; d_call: .; cdr3_aa: CATRGAPEQFF; cdr3_nt: TGTGCCACCAGAGGGGCGCCGGAGCAGTTCTTC
clone_size: once; v_call: TRBV9; cdr3_length: 16; j_call: TRBJ2-2; d_call: TRBD1; cdr3_aa: CASSARDRGLNGELFF; cdr3_nt: TGTGCCAGCAGCGCCCGGGACAGGGGGCTCAACGGGGAGCTGTTTTTT
clone_size: .; v_call: TRBV2; cdr3_length: 13; j_call: TRBJ1-1; d_call: .; cdr3_aa: CAVVPSLNTEAFF; cdr3_nt: TGTGCCGTAGTACCTAGCCTGAACACTGAAGCTTTCTTT
clone_size: .; v_call: TRBV11-3; cdr3_length: 16; j_call: TRBJ2-2; d_call: .; cdr3_aa: CASTPRGEPNTGELFF; cdr3_nt: TGTGCCAGCACCCCCCGTGGGGAGCCGAACACCGGGGAGCTGTTTTTT
clone_size: .; v_call: TRBV5-4; cdr3_length: 14; j_call: TRBJ2-5; d_call: TRBD1; cdr3_aa: CASSSGQDQETQYF; cdr3_nt: TGTGCCAGCAGCTCGGGACAGGATCAAGAGACCCAGTACTTC
clone_size: .; v_call: TRBV5-3; cdr3_length: 15; j_call: TRBJ2-1; d_call: TRBD2; cdr3_aa: CARSPRLADYNEQFF; cdr3_nt: TGTGCCAGAAGTCCTAGACTAGCGGACTATAATGAGCAGTTCTTC
clone_size: .; v_call: TRBV5-1; cdr3_length: 14; j_call: TRBJ2-5; d_call: TRBD2; cdr3_aa: CASSLGTNTETQYF; cdr3_nt: TGCGCCAGCAGCTTAGGGACTAACACGGAGACCCAGTACTTC
clone_size: once; v_call: TRBV29-1; cdr3_length: 13; j_call: TRBJ2-1; d_call: .; cdr3_aa: CSVDSGQNNEQFF; cdr3_nt: TGCAGCGTTGATTCAGGACAGAACAATGAGCAGTTCTTC
clone_size: .; v_call: TRBV2; cdr3_length: 14; j_call: TRBJ2-1; d_call: .; cdr3_aa: CASRDTNAYNEQFF; cdr3_nt: TGTGCCAGCAGAGACACCAACGCCTACAATGAGCAGTTCTTC
clone_size: .; v_call: TRBV6-6; cdr3_length: 15; j_call: TRBJ2-2; d_call: .; cdr3_aa: CASSYSTPGAGELFF; cdr3_nt: TGTGCCAGCAGTTACTCGACCCCCGGGGCCGGGGAGCTGTTTTTT
clone_size: .; v_call: TRBV9; cdr3_length: 15; j_call: TRBJ2-3; d_call: TRBD2; cdr3_aa: CASSVSGGRGDTQYF; cdr3_nt: TGTGCCAGCAGCGTAAGCGGGGGGCGAGGAGATACGCAGTATTTT
clone_size: .; v_call: TRBV11-3; cdr3_length: 14; j_call: TRBJ2-3; d_call: .; cdr3_aa: CASSSAPPGNTQYF; cdr3_nt: TGTGCCAGCAGTTCTGCCCCCCCGGGGAATACGCAGTATTTT
clone_size: few; v_call: TRBV18; cdr3_length: 13; j_call: TRBJ1-6; d_call: .; cdr3_aa: CASSPVTDSALHF; cdr3_nt: TGTGCCAGCTCACCCGTGACAGATTCAGCCCTCCACTTT
clone_size: .; v_call: TRBV29-1; cdr3_length: 14; j_call: TRBJ1-1; d_call: .; cdr3_aa: CSVGGIPEYSEAFF; cdr3_nt: TGCAGCGTGGGGGGGATACCCGAGTATTCAGAAGCTTTCTTT
clone_size: once; v_call: TRBV7-2; cdr3_length: 14; j_call: TRBJ1-6; d_call: .; cdr3_aa: CASSLMGRNSPLHF; cdr3_nt: TGTGCCAGCAGCTTAATGGGGCGGAATTCACCCCTCCACTTT
clone_size: .; v_call: TRBV11-3; cdr3_length: 16; j_call: TRBJ2-3; d_call: .; cdr3_aa: CASSLEARAGTDTQYF; cdr3_nt: TGTGCCAGCAGCTTAGAGGCTAGAGCGGGCACAGATACGCAGTATTTT
clone_size: .; v_call: TRBV6-1; cdr3_length: 15; j_call: TRBJ2-7; d_call: TRBD2; cdr3_aa: CASIRGSGSSSEQYF; cdr3_nt: TGTGCCAGCATCCGAGGAAGCGGGAGCTCAAGCGAGCAGTACTTC
clone_size: once; v_call: TRBV7-2; cdr3_length: 15; j_call: TRBJ2-5; d_call: .; cdr3_aa: CASSSPGDTGETQYF; cdr3_nt: TGTGCCAGCAGCTCACCGGGAGATACCGGGGAGACCCAGTACTTC
clone_size: .; v_call: TRBV5-6; cdr3_length: 15; j_call: TRBJ2-3; d_call: .; cdr3_aa: CASSLGPGETDTQYF; cdr3_nt: TGTGCCAGCAGCTTGGGGCCAGGGGAGACAGATACGCAGTATTTT
clone_size: .; v_call: TRBV7-2; cdr3_length: 14; j_call: TRBJ2-3; d_call: TRBD2; cdr3_aa: CASSGGLSTDTQYF; cdr3_nt: TGTGCCTCCAGCGGGGGGCTTAGCACAGATACGCAGTATTTT
clone_size: .; v_call: TRBV6-1; cdr3_length: 14; j_call: TRBJ2-1; d_call: TRBD2; cdr3_aa: CASSDRTSGNEQFF; cdr3_nt: TGTGCCAGCAGTGATCGGACTAGCGGAAATGAGCAGTTCTTC
clone_size: .; v_call: TRBV27; cdr3_length: 15; j_call: TRBJ2-5; d_call: TRBD2; cdr3_aa: CASSPTSGGAGTQYF; cdr3_nt: TGTGCCAGCAGTCCCACTAGCGGGGGGGCGGGGACCCAGTACTTC
clone_size: .; v_call: TRBV6-1; cdr3_length: 15; j_call: TRBJ2-7; d_call: TRBD2; cdr3_aa: CASTVPSGRAYEQYF; cdr3_nt: TGTGCCAGTACTGTCCCGAGCGGGAGGGCCTACGAGCAGTACTTC
clone_size: few; v_call: TRBV28; cdr3_length: 17; j_call: TRBJ2-5; d_call: TRBD2; cdr3_aa: CASSLSPGGVGKETQYF; cdr3_nt: TGTGCCAGCAGTCTTAGTCCCGGGGGGGTAGGAAAAGAGACCCAGTACTTC
clone_size: .; v_call: TRBV6-5; cdr3_length: 13; j_call: TRBJ2-1; d_call: .; cdr3_aa: CASRQSSYNEQFF; cdr3_nt: TGTGCCAGCCGACAGAGCTCCTACAATGAGCAGTTCTTC
clone_size: .; v_call: TRBV6-4; cdr3_length: 17; j_call: TRBJ2-1; d_call: TRBD2; cdr3_aa: CASSDSRLAGGLREQFF; cdr3_nt: TGTGCCAGCAGTGACTCTCGTCTAGCGGGGGGGTTACGGGAGCAGTTCTTC